This T cell receptor (beta chain) was sequenced in a study of response to subunit inactivated influenza vaccine (dated by TCRdb to 2016 to 2019). General notes on the study: Deep quantitative T cell receptor repertoire profiling was used in the study to track responses to a trivalent subunit inactivated influenza vaccine. The research as a whole found: The authors suggested that each seasonal influenza vaccination may recruit only a limited number of new T cells.

In the germline V gene (reference sequence), CDR1 corresponds to DFQATT and CDR2 to SNEGSKA. V lost 6 bases and J lost 10 bases, and the count of bases not matched to a germline gene is 11. From its cysteine to its phenylalanine, the CDR3 spans 14 amino acids. Only the CDR3 DNA is retained, 42 bases long and in frame from the first base. Concerning this clonotype: This clone's antigen is unknown. Base quality data are lacking; no much larger clone is found one base away.

Library creation used RT-PCR. Sequencing was performed on an Illumina HiSeq 2500. TCRdb reworked the public reads: Q25 trimming with fastp, MiXCR clone assembly, productive beta chains retained. CDR3 protein sequences are deduplicated, and each keeps its most common genes and DNA. This sample has 590,000 or so distinct CDR3 sequences in its table, and 12% to 15% of those were observed once. In total, the top ten clones hold about 7.6% of the sample. The source is a man in his forties or fifties who received an inactivated influenza vaccine. Donor details come from another sample of the same person, matched by shared clones. The V and J segments used are TRBV20-1 and TRBJ2-1, with 11 bases matching TRBD2. This sample comprised PBMCs from blood, obtained 14 to 15 days before vaccination. This receptor has the CDR3 CSAGPGLAVLEQFF. The DNA sequence is given as TGCAGTGCCGGGCCGGGACTAGCGGTTTTGGAGCAGTTCTTC.